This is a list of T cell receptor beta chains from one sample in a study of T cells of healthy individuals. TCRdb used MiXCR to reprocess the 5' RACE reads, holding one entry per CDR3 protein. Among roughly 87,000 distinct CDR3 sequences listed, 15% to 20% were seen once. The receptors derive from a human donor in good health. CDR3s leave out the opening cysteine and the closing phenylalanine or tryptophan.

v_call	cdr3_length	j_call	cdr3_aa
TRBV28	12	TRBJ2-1	ASTGTGVYNEQF
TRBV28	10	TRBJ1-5	ASSFGNQPQH
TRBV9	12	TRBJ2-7	ASSRGQGNYEQY
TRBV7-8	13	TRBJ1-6	ATAGRSSYNSPLH
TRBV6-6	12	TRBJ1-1	ASSLPDKNTEAF
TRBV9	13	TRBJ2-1	ASSVDINSYNEQF
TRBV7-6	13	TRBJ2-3	ASSRRPPSTDTQY
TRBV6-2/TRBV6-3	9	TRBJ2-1	ASSRGQGAI
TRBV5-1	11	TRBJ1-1	ASSFPRDTEAF
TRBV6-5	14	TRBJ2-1	ASSSPASAGRNEQF
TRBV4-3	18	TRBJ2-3	ASSQGLSLALAGGTDTQY
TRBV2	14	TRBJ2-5	ASRSGAGGNQETQY
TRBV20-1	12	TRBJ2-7	SARDRLLDLEQY
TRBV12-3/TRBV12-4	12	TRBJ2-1	ASSLDSGYNEQF
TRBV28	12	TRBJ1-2	ASSAPDRVYGYT
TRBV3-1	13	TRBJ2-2	ASSRIPLATGELF
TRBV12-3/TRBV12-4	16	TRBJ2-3	ASSFPRLASGRRDTQY
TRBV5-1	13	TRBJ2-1	ASSLELDSYNEQF
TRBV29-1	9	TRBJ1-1	SVVLTGEAF
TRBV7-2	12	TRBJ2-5	ASSLEAGFSSQY
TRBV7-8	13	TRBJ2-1	ASSLESGPYNEQF
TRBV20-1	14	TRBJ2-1	SASGALAGGYNEQF
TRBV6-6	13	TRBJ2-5	ASSLAGGRGETQY
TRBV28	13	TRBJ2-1	ASSSGTARYNEQF
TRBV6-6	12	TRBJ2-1	ASSDRASLNEQF
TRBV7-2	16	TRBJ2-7	ASSTRLAGGQSSYEQY
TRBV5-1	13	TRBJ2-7	ASSYTGQGGPEQY
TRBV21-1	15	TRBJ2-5	ASSKGDRVGAAETQY
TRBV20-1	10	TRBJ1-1	SAIRLNTEAF
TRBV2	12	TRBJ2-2	ASGGQGRTGELF
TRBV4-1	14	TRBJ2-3	ASSQEGARGTDTQY
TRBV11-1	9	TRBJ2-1	ASSPSHEQF
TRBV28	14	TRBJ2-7	ASSNRTGVLSYEQY
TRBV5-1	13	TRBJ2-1	ASSLVDRGDNEQF
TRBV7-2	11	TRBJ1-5	ASSLEGDQPQH
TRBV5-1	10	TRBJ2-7	ASKQQGNEQY
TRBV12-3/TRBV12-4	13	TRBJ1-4	ASSTGDFEGEKLF
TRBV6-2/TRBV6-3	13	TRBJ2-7	ASSPPGQGAYEQY
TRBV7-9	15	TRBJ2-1	ASSLGFGSGADNEQF
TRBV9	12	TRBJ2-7	ASSGGGTAYEQY
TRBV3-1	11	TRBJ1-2	ASSHLKTDGYT
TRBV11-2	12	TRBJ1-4	ASSLQGHDEKLF
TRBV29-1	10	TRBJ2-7	SVSDGIYEQY
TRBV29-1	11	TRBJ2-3	SVEPAGTDTQY
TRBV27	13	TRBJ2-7	ASSVPGTGGYEQY
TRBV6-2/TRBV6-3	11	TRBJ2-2	ASNRVDTGELF
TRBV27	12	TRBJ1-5	ASSFKREMQPQH
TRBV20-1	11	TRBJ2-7	SAKDGLYYEQY
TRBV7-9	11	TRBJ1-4	ASSFSAEEKLF
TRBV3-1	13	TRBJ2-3	ASSQDTPVTDTQY